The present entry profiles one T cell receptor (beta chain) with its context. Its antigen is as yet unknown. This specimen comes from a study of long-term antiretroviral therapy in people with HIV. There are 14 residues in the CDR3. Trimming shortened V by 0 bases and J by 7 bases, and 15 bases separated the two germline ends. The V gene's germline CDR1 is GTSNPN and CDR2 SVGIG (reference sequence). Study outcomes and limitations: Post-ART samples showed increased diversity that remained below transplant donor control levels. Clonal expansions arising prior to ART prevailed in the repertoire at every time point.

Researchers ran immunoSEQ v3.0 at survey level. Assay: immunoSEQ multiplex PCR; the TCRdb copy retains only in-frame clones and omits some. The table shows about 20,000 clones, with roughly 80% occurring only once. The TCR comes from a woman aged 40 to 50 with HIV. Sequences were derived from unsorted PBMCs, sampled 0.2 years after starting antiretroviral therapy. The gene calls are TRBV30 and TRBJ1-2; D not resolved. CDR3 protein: CAWSVSPRTRGYTF. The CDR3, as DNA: TGTGCCTGGAGTGTAAGTCCACGGACTCGTGGCTACACCTTC.